What follows are 3 T cell receptor beta chains derived from one specimen sequenced in a study of sequential checkpoint blockade in melanoma. As to treatment: randomized to nivolumab then ipilimumab (arm A) or the reverse (arm B). TCRdb keeps only in-frame clones here, not all; method: immunoSEQ multiplex PCR. The top ten clones hold almost 5.5% of a sample with approximately 7,800 clones, about 28% of them seen once. This specimen consisted of tumor tissue (inferred from file names), obtained from a patient given nivolumab and ipilimumab in sequence. These receptors all come from a human donor with melanoma.

The J gene is TRBJ2-3, the V gene TRBV6-8; 11 bases agree with TRBD2. V lost 5 bases, J lost 3 bases, and 10 bases stayed unmatched. CDR1 and CDR2 from the germline V gene are MNHGY and SAAAGT. The CDR3 is 17 amino acids. The CDR3 nucleotides read TGTGCCAGCAGTAGAGCCCTAGCGGGGGGACTAACAGATACGCAGTATTTT. It encodes CASSRALAGGLTDTQYF.

The CDR3 is CATSSNRDTGELFF. The CDR3 DNA reads as TGTGCCACCAGCAGCAACCGGGATACCGGGGAGCTGTTTTTT. The chain joins TRBV15 to TRBJ2-2, with TRBD2 as a possible D gene (5 bases). V gave up 3 bases and J gave up 5 bases, with 10 bases separating them. CDR3 length: 14 residues. In germline, CDR1 is LNHNV, CDR2 YYDKDF (reference sequence). The complete variable domain, with remaining parts taken from reference TRBV15 and TRBJ2-2, reads DAMVIQNPRYQVTQFGKPVTLSCSQTLNHNVMYWYQQKSSQAPKLLFHYYDKDFNNEADTPDNFQSRRPNTSFCFLDIRSPGLGDTAMYLCATSSNRDTGELFFGEGSRLTVL.

This clone was found many times. The chain combines TRBV11-3 with TRBJ2-7; 9 bases map to TRBD2. The CDR3 is 14 amino acids. Germline V gene lookup returns CDR1 SGHNT and CDR2 YENEEA. The trim removed 2 bases at V and 5 bases at J, leaving 4 bases unmatched. For the CDR3, the DNA is TGTGCCAGCAGCTTATGGCTAGCGGGGAACGAGCAGTACTTC. This sequence encodes CASSLWLAGNEQYF.